The clone carrying this TCR beta chain has only a few counts. These data come from a study of blood T cell repertoires in COVID-19. In the original analysis: Reference gene primer amplification in the assay estimated nucleated cell counts. The assay was immunoSEQ multiplex PCR, and TCRdb's table has in-frame clones only and misses some. The DNA was the basis for D and trimming; V, J and clone size are from that table. The sample shows fewer than 250,000 clones, about nine tenths of them seen only once. The CDR3 totals 15 residues. The germline V gene encodes CDR1 MNHEY and CDR2 SMNVEV (reference sequence). Trimming took 3 bases from V and 7 from J; bases not matched to a gene: 8.

This clonotype was sampled from a man aged 30-40 years with acute or convalescent COVID-19. Sequencing used peripheral blood. This sequence joins TRBV27 and TRBJ2-1; 8 bases match TRBD2. The CDR3 here is CASSFPSGGRNEQFF. The CDR3, as DNA: TGTGCCAGCAGTTTCCCCAGCGGGGGAAGAAATGAGCAGTTCTTC.